This T cell receptor beta chain was identified during a study of T cells expressing NK-cell markers. Study results and limitations: Among a handful of donors, these clonotypes also ranked first in the CD3+CD56-NKG2C+ fraction.

The CDR3 runs to 17 residues. Per germline, CDR1 MGHRA and CDR2 YSYEKL. TCRdb reanalyzed the 5' RACE reads and collapses them to one entry per CDR3 protein, without DNA. This sample contains about 440,000 distinct CDR3 sequences. About this clonotype: Its cognate antigen is unknown.

The sequence derives from a woman aged 18 to 75 in good health. The material sequenced was blood T cells: a sorted CD56 or NKG2C T cell subset, CD4+ or CD8+ T cells, or bulk PBMC T cells (not recorded which). The chain joins TRBV4-1 to TRBJ1-5; TCRdb's D call of TRBD1 is untestable without DNA. The CDR3 spells CASSLETGQYSNQPQHF.